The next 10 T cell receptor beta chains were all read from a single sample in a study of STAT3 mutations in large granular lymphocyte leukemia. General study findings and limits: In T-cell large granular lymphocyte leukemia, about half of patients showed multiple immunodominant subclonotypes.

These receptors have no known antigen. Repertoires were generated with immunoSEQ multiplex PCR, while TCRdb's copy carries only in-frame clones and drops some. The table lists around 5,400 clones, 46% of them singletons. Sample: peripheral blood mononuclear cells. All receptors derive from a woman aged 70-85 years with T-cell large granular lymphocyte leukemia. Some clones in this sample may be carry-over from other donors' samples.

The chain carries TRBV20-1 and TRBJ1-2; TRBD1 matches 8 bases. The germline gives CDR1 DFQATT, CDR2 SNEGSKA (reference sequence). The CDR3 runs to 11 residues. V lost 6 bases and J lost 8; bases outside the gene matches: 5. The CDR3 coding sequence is TGCAGTGCCCAGGGGGCGGGCGGCTACACCTTC. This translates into CSAQGAGGYTF.

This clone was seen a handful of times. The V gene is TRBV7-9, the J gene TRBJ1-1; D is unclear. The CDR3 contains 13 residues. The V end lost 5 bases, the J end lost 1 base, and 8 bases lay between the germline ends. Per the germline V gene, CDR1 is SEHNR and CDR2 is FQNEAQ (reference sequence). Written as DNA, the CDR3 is TGTGCCAGCAGCCTCGATGCGAACACTGAAGCTTTCTTT. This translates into CASSLDANTEAFF.

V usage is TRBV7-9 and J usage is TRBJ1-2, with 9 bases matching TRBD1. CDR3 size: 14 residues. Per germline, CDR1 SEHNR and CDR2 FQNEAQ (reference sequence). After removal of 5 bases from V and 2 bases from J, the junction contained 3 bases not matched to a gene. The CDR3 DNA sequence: TGTGCCAGCAGCCGGGACAGGGAAAACTATGGCTACACCTTC. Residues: CASSRDRENYGYTF.

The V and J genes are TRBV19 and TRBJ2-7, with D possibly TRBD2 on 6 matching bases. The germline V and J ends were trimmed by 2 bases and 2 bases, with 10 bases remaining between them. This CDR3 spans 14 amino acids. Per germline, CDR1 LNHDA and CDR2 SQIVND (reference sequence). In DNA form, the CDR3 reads TGTGCCAGTAGTATATCCGGGAGAACCTACGAGCAGTACTTC. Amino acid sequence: CASSISGRTYEQYF.

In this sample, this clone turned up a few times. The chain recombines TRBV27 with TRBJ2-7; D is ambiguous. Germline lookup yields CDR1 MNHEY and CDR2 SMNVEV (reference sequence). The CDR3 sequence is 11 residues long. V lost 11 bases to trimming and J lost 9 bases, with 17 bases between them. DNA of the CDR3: TGTGCCGTCCATTCCTCATCGCGGCAGTACTTC. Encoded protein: CAVHSSSRQYF.

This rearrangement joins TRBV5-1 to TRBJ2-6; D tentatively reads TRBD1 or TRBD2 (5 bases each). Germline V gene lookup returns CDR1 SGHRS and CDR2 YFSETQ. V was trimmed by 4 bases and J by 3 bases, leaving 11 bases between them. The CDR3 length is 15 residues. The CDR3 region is CASSIWGSGANVLTF. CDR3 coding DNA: TGCGCCAGCAGCATCTGGGGGAGTGGGGCCAACGTCCTGACTTTC. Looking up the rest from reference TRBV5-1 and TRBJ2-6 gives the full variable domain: KAGVTQTPRYLIKTRGQQVTLSCSPISGHRSVSWYQQTPGQGLQFLFEYFSETQRNKGNFPGRFSGRQFSNSRSEMNVSTLELGDSALYLCASSIWGSGANVLTFGAGSRLTVL.

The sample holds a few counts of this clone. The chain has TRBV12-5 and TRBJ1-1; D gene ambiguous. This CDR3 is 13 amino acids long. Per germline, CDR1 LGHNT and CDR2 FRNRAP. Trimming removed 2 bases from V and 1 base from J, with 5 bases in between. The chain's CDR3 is CASGLSANTEAFF. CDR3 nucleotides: TGTGCTAGTGGTTTGTCGGCGAACACTGAAGCTTTCTTT.

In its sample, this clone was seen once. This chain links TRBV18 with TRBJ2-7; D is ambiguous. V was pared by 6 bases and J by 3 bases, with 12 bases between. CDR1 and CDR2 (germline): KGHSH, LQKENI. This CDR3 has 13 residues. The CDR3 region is CASSLNSGYEQYF. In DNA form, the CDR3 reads TGTGCCAGCTCCCTAAATTCGGGCTACGAGCAGTACTTC.

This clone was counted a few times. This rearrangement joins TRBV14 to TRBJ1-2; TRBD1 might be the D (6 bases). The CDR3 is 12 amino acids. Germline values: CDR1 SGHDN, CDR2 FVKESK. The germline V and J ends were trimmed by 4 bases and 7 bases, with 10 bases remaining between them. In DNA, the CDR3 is TGTGCCAGCAGCCGAGACAGGATTGGCTACACCTTC. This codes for CASSRDRIGYTF.

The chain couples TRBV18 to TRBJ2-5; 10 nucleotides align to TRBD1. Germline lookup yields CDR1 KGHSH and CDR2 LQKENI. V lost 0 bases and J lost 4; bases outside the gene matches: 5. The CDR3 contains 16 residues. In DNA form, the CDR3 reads TGTGCCAGCTCACCACCGACGACAGGGGGCTTAGAGACCCAGTACTTC. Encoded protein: CASSPPTTGGLETQYF.